This T cell receptor (beta chain) derives from a study of PD-1 blockade in mismatch repair-deficient tumors. About the research overall: All were previously treated, progressing patients with some twelve mismatch repair-deficient cancer types. General observations from the study: Tumor-resident clones, often undetectable pretreatment in blood, expanded then contracted after pembrolizumab.

All patients were mismatch repair deficient, assessed by either PCR or immunohistochemistry. Sequencing used immunoSEQ multiplex PCR; TCRdb keeps in-frame clones, though not all of them. The profile covers just under 80,000 clones, with about four fifths appearing a single time and around 5.1% taken by the ten largest. Worth noting for this clone: Its antigen is as yet unknown.

This material consisted of peripheral blood, taken 44 weeks after starting pembrolizumab. The sequence was obtained from an adult with mismatch repair-deficient cancer.

The CDR3 DNA sequence: TGTGCCAGCAGAAACGGAGATACGCAGTATTTT. This gives the protein CASRNGDTQYF. This chain connects TRBV7-2 to TRBJ2-3; D unresolved. CDR3 size: 11 residues. Trimming removed 6 bases at V and 5 bases at J, with 6 bases between. Germline assignment: CDR1 SGHTA and CDR2 FQGNSA.